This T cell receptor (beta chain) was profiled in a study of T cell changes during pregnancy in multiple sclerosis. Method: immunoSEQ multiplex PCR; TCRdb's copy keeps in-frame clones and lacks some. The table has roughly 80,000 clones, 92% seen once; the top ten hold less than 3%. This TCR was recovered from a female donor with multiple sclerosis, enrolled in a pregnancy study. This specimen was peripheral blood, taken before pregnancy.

The CDR3 loop reads CATRAGGQYEQYF. The CDR3 DNA reads TGTGCCACCAGGGCGGGGGGTCAGTACGAGCAGTACTTC. The chain carries TRBV28 and TRBJ2-7; 8 bases are a match to TRBD2. The germline gives CDR1 MDHEN, CDR2 SYDVKM. Trimming cost V 10 bases and J 4 bases; bases outside gene matches: 9. There are 13 residues in the CDR3. Full variable domain (missing parts from reference TRBV28 and TRBJ2-7): DVKVTQSSRYLVKRTGEKVFLECVQDMDHENMFWYRQDPGLGLRLIYFSYDVKMKEKGDIPEGYSVSREKKERFSLILESASTNQTSMYLCATRAGGQYEQYFGPGTRLTVT.